The TCR beta chain under discussion was sequenced for a study of early T cells in non-severe SARS-CoV-2 infection. Across the study: Sequencing input comprised bulk RNA from unsorted whole blood; chain pairing was not available.

This clonotype was observed at least ten times. What it binds is not known. TCRdb ran MiXCR on the 5' RACE reads and lists one entry per CDR3 protein. The sample contains more than 40,000 distinct CDR3 sequences, approximately 5.9% of which appear only once. Study results and caveats: VDJdb matches were skewed toward anti-spike CD8 T cell responses.

Germline trimming cut 2 bases from V and 5 bases from J; bases unmatched to any gene: 0. Germline CDR1 is MRHNA and CDR2 is SNTAGT. The CDR3 loop spans 15 amino acids. This TCR was recovered from an adult who was a healthcare worker with PCR-confirmed SARS-CoV-2 infection or an uninfected control (not recorded which). The input for sequencing was whole blood, taken at baseline. This chain uses TRBV6-4 with TRBJ2-1; the match to TRBD2 covers 13 bases. This CDR3 reads CASSDGLAGDNEQFF. In DNA form, the CDR3 reads TGTGCCAGCAGTGACGGACTAGCGGGAGACAATGAGCAGTTCTTC.